The 30 T cell receptor beta chains presented below share a single source sample, sequenced in a study of blood T cells in healthy people across ages. With a J-beta primer mix and a sample-barcoded 5' primer, a second PCR ran about 7 to 11 cycles. TCRdb reprocessed the 5' RACE reads via MiXCR and lists one record per CDR3 protein. The repertoire has 630,000 or so distinct CDR3 sequences, about 30% of them found once; the top ten carry less than 20%. Source material: blood. All receptors come from a woman older than 75 in good health.

This clonotype has only a few counts. The chain recombines TRBV27 with TRBJ1-1, with no clear D. The germline V and J ends were trimmed by 5 bases and 1 base, with 11 bases remaining between them. Germline CDR1 and CDR2: MNHEY and SMNVEV (reference sequence). The CDR3 has 14 residues. CDR3 in amino acids: CASSLSHWNTEAFF. CDR3 bases: TGTGCCAGCAGTCTCTCTCATTGGAACACTGAAGCTTTCTTT.

J is TRBJ2-6 and V is TRBV12-3 or TRBV12-4; possibly TRBD1 for D (6 bases). The CDR3 covers 16 residues. V shed 6 bases and J shed 1 base, with 13 bases lying between them. Here the CDR3 reads CASSPTGLSGANVLTF. CDR3 DNA: TGTGCCAGCAGCCCAACAGGGTTGTCTGGGGCCAACGTCCTGACTTTC.

This clonotype was detected many times. This chain connects TRBV6-6 to TRBJ2-1, with D possibly matching TRBD1 (7 bases). CDR1 is MNHNY and CDR2 is SVGAGI in the germline V gene (reference sequence). The V end lost 4 bases, the J end lost 2 bases, and 15 bases lay between the germline ends. The CDR3 extends over 16 amino acids. CDR3 in DNA: TGTGCCAGCAGTTCCGGCAGGGGGGCCGCCTACAATGAGCAGTTCTTC. This encodes CASSSGRGAAYNEQFF.

About this clonotype: Since a much larger clone is just one base distant, this may be a read error. V is TRBV7-2 and J is TRBJ1-1; D is unresolved. The V end was cut by 2 bases, the J end by 3 bases, with 16 bases between. From germline, CDR1 is SGHTA and CDR2 FQGNSA. This CDR3 has 16 residues. The CDR3 loop reads CASSLTGRRSHTEAFF. The CDR3 bases are TGTGCCAGCAGCTTAACCGGACGGCGATCCCACACTGAAGCTTTCTTT.

Regarding this clonotype: One junction end does not reproduce the germline sequence, and a read error may be involved. The chain combines TRBV28 with TRBJ1-1; D uncertain. The CDR3 totals 13 residues. Germline V CDR1 and CDR2: MDHEN, SYDVKM. The CDR3 reads CASGLGGLPEAFF. Written as DNA, the CDR3 is TGTGCCAGCGGTTTAGGCGGCCTCCCAGAAGCTTTCTTT. Based on the CDR3 plus reference TRBV28 and TRBJ1-1, the full variable domain is DVKVTQSSRYLVKRTGEKVFLECVQDMDHENMFWYRQDPGLGLRLIYFSYDVKMKEKGDIPEGYSVSREKKERFSLILESASTNQTSMYLCASGLGGLPEAFFGQGTRLTVV.

Concerning this clonotype itself: Possible read error: a much larger clone is one base away. The chain couples TRBV28 to TRBJ2-3; D gene uncertain. This CDR3 region has 13 residues. Germline lookup yields CDR1 MDHEN and CDR2 SYDVKM. Written as DNA, the CDR3 is TGTGCCGGCAGTTTGCTATCTCCAGATACGCAGTATTTT. It codes for CAGSLLSPDTQYF.

CDR3 in amino acids: CASRPLSRNAREQYF. CDR3 bases: TGTGCCAGCAGGCCCCTTTCCAGGAACGCGAGGGAGCAGTACTTC. V gene TRBV6-5 combines with J gene TRBJ2-7; D not resolved. CDR3 size: 15 residues. Germline CDR1 reads MNHEY; CDR2 reads SVGAGI. V was clipped by 6 bases and J by 7 bases, with 22 bases between them.

This clonotype showed up many times. The rearrangement joins TRBV14 to TRBJ2-7; D uncertain. Germline-derived CDR1 and CDR2 are SGHDN and FVKESK. V was trimmed by 1 base and J by 4 bases, leaving 8 bases between them. The CDR3 contains 13 residues. CDR3: CASSQVVGYEQYF. The CDR3 region has the DNA TGTGCCAGCAGCCAAGTAGTGGGATACGAGCAGTACTTC.

The rearrangement joins TRBV5-6 to TRBJ1-1, with D possibly being TRBD1 (6 bases). Per germline, CDR1 SGHDT and CDR2 YYEEEE. Trimming pared 4 bases from V and 4 bases from J, leaving 14 bases between. This CDR3 has 14 amino acids. This CDR3 reads CASSPRGASTEAFF. CDR3 in DNA: TGTGCCAGCAGCCCTAGGGGGGCAAGCACTGAAGCTTTCTTT.

This rearrangement joins TRBV7-9 to TRBJ1-1; D remains ambiguous. The CDR3 totals 12 residues. Deletions cut 8 bases from V and 3 bases from J, with 10 bases between. CDR1 and CDR2 (germline): SEHNR, FQNEAQ (reference sequence). The CDR3 sequence: CASGLADTEAFF. The DNA of the CDR3 is TGTGCCAGCGGACTTGCAGACACTGAAGCTTTCTTT.

This clonotype was picked up many times. The gene calls are TRBV7-9 and TRBJ1-2; the D gene is possibly TRBD1 (6 bases). From germline, CDR1 is SEHNR and CDR2 FQNEAQ (reference sequence). Trimming pared 5 bases from V and 6 bases from J, leaving 22 bases between. The CDR3 consists of 16 residues. The DNA for the CDR3 is TGTGCCAGCAGCCGCCTTTCGGTCAGGGGAACGGATGGCTACACCTTC. It is translated as CASSRLSVRGTDGYTF. Based on the CDR3 plus reference TRBV7-9 and TRBJ1-2, the full variable domain is DTGVSQNPRHKITKRGQNVTFRCDPISEHNRLYWYRQTLGQGPEFLTYFQNEAQLEKSRLLSDRFSAERPKGSFSTLEIQRTEQGDSAMYLCASSRLSVRGTDGYTFGSGTRLTVV.

Remarks on this clonotype: A single base separates this from a much larger clone, so it may be a read error. The V gene is TRBV7-3, the J gene TRBJ2-1; tentative D call: TRBD2 (6 bases). The V gene's germline CDR1 is SGHTA and CDR2 FQGTGA. The CDR3 length is 13 residues. V was trimmed by 6 bases and J by 8 bases, leaving 14 bases between them. For the CDR3, the DNA is TGTGCCAGCAGTCGGCGGGGAGAAGATGAGCAGTTCTTC. Translating gives CASSRRGEDEQFF.

This clonotype was seen more than once but under ten times. The rearrangement joins TRBV20-1 to TRBJ2-7, with TRBD1 identical over 7 bases. Per the germline V gene, CDR1 is DFQATT and CDR2 is SNEGSKA (reference sequence). Germline trimming cut 6 bases from V and 3 bases from J; bases unmatched to any gene: 11. This CDR3 has 14 residues. CDR3 bases: TGCAGTGCGGGACACCGGGACAGCTTCTACGAGCAGTACTTC. This codes for CSAGHRDSFYEQYF.

The rearrangement links TRBV7-6 to TRBJ2-5; TRBD2 aligns across 7 bases. The DNA end lines up better with TRBJ2-7; the J call may be wrong. Germline-derived CDR1 and CDR2 are SGHVS and FNYEAQ. This CDR3 contains 15 residues. This chain's CDR3 is CASSLAIGRGDEQYF. The CDR3 bases are TGTGCCAGCAGCTTAGCGATTGGCCGGGGGGACGAGCAGTACTTC.

V usage is TRBV4-1 and J usage is TRBJ2-1; 9 bases line up with TRBD2. Trimming cost V 0 bases and J 0 bases; bases outside gene matches: 12. The CDR3 has 20 residues. From germline, CDR1 is MGHRA and CDR2 YSYEKL. CDR3 amino acids: CASSQDRFWGSGSSYNEQFF. CDR3 nucleotides: TGCGCCAGCAGCCAAGATCGGTTCTGGGGTAGCGGGAGCTCCTACAATGAGCAGTTCTTC.

This clonotype was recorded many times. The J gene is TRBJ2-7, the V gene TRBV20-1; the match to TRBD1 covers 8 bases. This CDR3 has 15 residues. The V gene end was trimmed by 2 bases and the J gene end by 5 bases; junction bases not matched to a gene: 11. The germline gives CDR1 DFQATT, CDR2 SNEGSKA (reference sequence). The CDR3: CSARPLTGDPHEQYF. For the CDR3, the DNA is TGCAGTGCTAGACCCCTGACAGGGGATCCCCACGAGCAGTACTTC.

The chain couples TRBV29-1 to TRBJ2-3, with 9 bases matching TRBD1. CDR1 and CDR2 (germline): SQVTM, ANQGSEA. This CDR3 is 13 amino acids long. J gave up 5 bases and V 8 bases, and 8 bases lay outside the gene matches. The DNA of the CDR3 is TGCAGCTACCACGGGACAGGGTTAGATACGCAGTATTTT. It specifies CSYHGTGLDTQYF.

Only one count was recorded for this clonotype. The chain joins TRBV7-9 to TRBJ1-2; D gene unclear. CDR3 length equals 13 residues. The germline CDR1 and CDR2 sequences are SEHNR and FQNEAQ (reference sequence). Trimming cost V 1 base and J 6 bases, with 9 bases left between them. The CDR3 nucleotides read TGTGCCAGCAGCTTAGTGGCAGATCATGGCTACACCTTC. Translating gives CASSLVADHGYTF.

This clonotype has at least ten counts. This chain connects TRBV7-8 to TRBJ2-5, with TRBD2 identical over 12 bases. The CDR3 is 15 residues long. The germline V gene has CDR1 SGHVS and CDR2 FQNEAQ. Losses at the gene ends were 3 bases for V and 7 bases for J; bases not matched to a gene: 6. The CDR3 nucleotides read TGTGCCAGCAGCTTTGGACTAGCGGGGAGGGGGACCCAGTACTTC. It codes for CASSFGLAGRGTQYF. Complete variable domain (other parts from reference TRBV7-8 and TRBJ2-5): GAGVSQSPRYKVAKRGQDVALRCDPISGHVSLFWYQQALGQGPEFLTYFQNEAQLDKSGLPSDRFFAERPEGSVSTLKIQRTQQEDSAVYLCASSFGLAGRGTQYFGPGTRLLVL.

This clonotype was counted a single time. This may come from a read error, since a much larger clone is one base off. The rearrangement uses TRBV20-1 and TRBJ2-1; D is undetermined. Trimming stripped 6 bases from V and 0 bases from J, with 15 bases between. The CDR3 is made up of 15 amino acids. Germline CDR1 and CDR2: DFQATT and SNEGSKA (reference sequence). CDR3 sequence reads: CSAHTATDSYNEQFF. CDR3 nucleotides: TGCAGTGCCCACACGGCGACGGACTCCTACAATGAGCAGTTCTTC.

This clonotype has ten or more counts. This chain links TRBV3-1 with TRBJ2-7; TRBD1 agrees at 8 bases. Germline V gene sequence: CDR1 LGHDT, CDR2 YNNKEL (reference sequence). J gave up 0 bases and V 2 bases, and 6 bases lay outside the gene matches. The CDR3 has 16 amino acids. The CDR3 nucleotides are TGTGCCAGCAGCCAAAAGGCCGGGACAGGCTCCTACGAGCAGTACTTC. Its protein product is CASSQKAGTGSYEQYF.

As for this clonotype: A much larger clone differs by one base, so this may be a read error. The chain links TRBV20-1 to TRBJ2-1; 10 bases are a match to TRBD2. V shed 1 base, J shed 7 bases, and the junction held 4 bases outside the gene matches. Germline V gene sequence: CDR1 DFQATT, CDR2 SNEGSKA (reference sequence). The CDR3 extends over 14 amino acids. The CDR3: CSARAASGGNEQFF. The CDR3, as DNA: TGCAGTGCTAGAGCGGCTAGCGGGGGAAATGAGCAGTTCTTC.

This chain links TRBV5-1 with TRBJ2-5; a possible D gene is TRBD2 (6 bases). This CDR3 has 14 amino acids. Trimming left V 2 bases short and J 6 bases short, with 14 bases between. Per the germline V gene, CDR1 is SGHRS and CDR2 is YFSETQ. DNA of the CDR3: TGCGCCAGCAGCTTTGGCCAGGGAGGAAAGACCCAGTACTTC. Encoded protein: CASSFGQGGKTQYF.

This clonotype was detected only a few times. A clone one base away is much larger, so this may be a read error. This chain links TRBV7-2 with TRBJ1-2; D is unresolved. The germline CDR1 and CDR2 sequences are SGHTA and FQGNSA. The CDR3 covers 15 residues. The CDR3 loop reads CVSSLSGSSNYGYTF. CDR3 coding DNA: TGTGTCAGCAGCTTATCGGGTTCCTCTAACTATGGCTACACCTTC.

This clonotype was observed many times. The rearrangement uses TRBV6-1 and TRBJ2-3; D gene ambiguous. CDR3 size: 14 residues. V dropped 7 bases and J dropped 0 bases, with 11 bases sitting between them. The germline CDR1 and CDR2 sequences are MNHNS and SASEGT. The CDR3: CASNASPSTDTQYF. The CDR3 DNA is TGTGCCAGCAACGCTTCTCCTAGCACAGATACGCAGTATTTT.

This clonotype was found many times. The chain is built from TRBV6-5 and TRBJ2-1; 9 positions match TRBD2. With V trimmed by 1 base and J by 8 bases, 6 bases remained unmatched. This CDR3 comprises 15 residues. The germline gives CDR1 MNHEY, CDR2 SVGAGI. The DNA for the CDR3 is TGTGCCAGCAGTTACTTGCGGGGGGGCTCTGATGAGCAGTTCTTC. Translating gives CASSYLRGGSDEQFF.

In its sample, this clonotype was seen many times. The rearrangement joins TRBV28 to TRBJ2-3, with D tentatively TRBD1 or TRBD2 (6 bases each). Germline V gene sequence: CDR1 MDHEN, CDR2 SYDVKM. V lost 3 bases and J lost 1, with 14 bases in between. The length of the CDR3 is 16 residues. The chain's CDR3 is CASSFPGGFGTDTQYF. In DNA, the CDR3 is TGTGCCAGCAGTTTTCCCGGGGGCTTTGGCACAGATACGCAGTATTTT.

This clonotype was seen a handful of times. Given a much more abundant clone one base away, this may be a read error. This chain connects TRBV5-1 to TRBJ2-1; no firm D call. The CDR3 is made up of 15 amino acids. V was shortened by 3 bases and J by 3 bases, with 13 bases between the two germline ends. Per the germline V gene, CDR1 is SGHRS and CDR2 is YFSETQ. The DNA for the CDR3 is TGCGCCAGCAGCTACGATGGGTCCGGCTACAATGAGCAGTTCTTC. Protein product: CASSYDGSGYNEQFF.

This clonotype was detected ten times or more. The CDR3: CASSSGQGGTQYF. The CDR3, as DNA: TGTGCCAGCAGCTCAGGACAGGGGGGGACCCAGTACTTC. This chain uses TRBV7-3 with TRBJ2-5; 10 nucleotides agree with TRBD1. The trim removed 4 bases at V and 7 bases at J, leaving 3 bases unmatched. The germline V gene has CDR1 SGHTA and CDR2 FQGTGA. The CDR3 is made up of 13 amino acids.

The chain combines TRBV15 with TRBJ2-2; 9 bases are a match to TRBD2. The CDR3 sequence is 18 residues long. Germline V CDR1 and CDR2: LNHNV, YYDKDF (reference sequence). Trimming cost V 8 bases and J 0 bases; bases outside gene matches: 13. This chain's CDR3 is CATRGIAGVKTNTGELFF. For the CDR3, the DNA is TGTGCCACCCGGGGAATAGCGGGGGTTAAGACGAACACCGGGGAGCTGTTTTTT.